This T cell receptor beta chain is from a study of CD8+ T cells in alopecia areata. Points from the study as a whole: Baseline CD8+ expansion's link to response remains uncertain, as there was one nonresponder. Many of the expanded lesional clones endured in scalp and blood while on tofacitinib.

The CDR3 is 14 residues long. Trimming removed 6 bases from V and 1 base from J; junction bases left unmatched: 2. Germline V gives CDR1 SNHLY, CDR2 FYNNEI. RNA extraction was followed by reverse transcription into cDNA, which acted as the sequencing template. Repertoires were generated with immunoSEQ multiplex PCR, while TCRdb's copy carries only in-frame clones and drops some. This table has around 12,000 clones, 68% appearing once. In regard to this clone: Its antigen is currently unknown.

The treatment was: oral pan-JAK inhibitor, 5-10 mg twice daily. Specimens obtained from alopecia areata patients comprised lesional scalp punch biopsies and peripheral blood. The receptor was isolated from a human donor with alopecia areata. This chain uses TRBV2 with TRBJ2-3; 9 bases map to TRBD2. The source was skin, collected at week 4, from a patient treated with tofacitinib. CDR3 region: CASSQRGGTDTQYF. CDR3 nucleotide sequence: TGTGCCAGCAGCCAGCGGGGGGGCACAGATACGCAGTATTTT.